This T cell receptor (beta chain) comes out of a study of sequential checkpoint blockade in melanoma. Study information: First-line arms were nivolumab then ipilimumab, or the reverse, randomized 1:1.

A few counts support this clone. Trimming took off 3 bases at V and 9 bases at J, with 18 bases between the two ends. The CDR3 covers 15 residues. Germline CDR1 reads SGHTA; CDR2 reads FQGNSA. As to treatment: randomized to nivolumab then ipilimumab (arm A) or the reverse (arm B). Generated by immunoSEQ multiplex PCR, the TCRdb table keeps only in-frame clones and is missing some. Of about 7,100 clones in the sample, 78% were seen once. The source of this sequence is a human donor with melanoma. The rearrangement uses TRBV7-2 and TRBJ2-1; perhaps TRBD1 as D (6 bases). Specimen: CD8+ T cells sorted from blood (inferred from file names), collected from a patient given nivolumab and ipilimumab in sequence. This CDR3 is CASSFRFQGSSEQFF. The CDR3 bases are TGTGCCAGCAGCTTTCGGTTTCAGGGGTCTAGTGAGCAGTTCTTC.